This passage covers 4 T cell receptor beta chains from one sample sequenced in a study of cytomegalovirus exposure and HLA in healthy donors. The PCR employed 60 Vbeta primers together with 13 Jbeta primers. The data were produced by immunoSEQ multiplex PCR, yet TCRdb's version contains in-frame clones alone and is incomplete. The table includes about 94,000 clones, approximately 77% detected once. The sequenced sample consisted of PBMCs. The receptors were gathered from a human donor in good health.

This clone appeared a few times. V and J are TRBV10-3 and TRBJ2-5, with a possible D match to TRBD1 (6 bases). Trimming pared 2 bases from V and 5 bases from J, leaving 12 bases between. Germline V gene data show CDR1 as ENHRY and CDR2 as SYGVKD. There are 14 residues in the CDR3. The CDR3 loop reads CAISEAGAGETQYF. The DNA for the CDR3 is TGTGCCATCAGTGAGGCAGGGGCAGGGGAGACCCAGTACTTC.

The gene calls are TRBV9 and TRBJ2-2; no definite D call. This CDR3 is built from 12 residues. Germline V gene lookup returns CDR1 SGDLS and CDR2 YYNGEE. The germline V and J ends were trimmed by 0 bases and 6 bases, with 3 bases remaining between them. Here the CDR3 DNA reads TGTGCCAGCAGCGTAGCGTCCGGGGAGCTGTTTTTT. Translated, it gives CASSVASGELFF.

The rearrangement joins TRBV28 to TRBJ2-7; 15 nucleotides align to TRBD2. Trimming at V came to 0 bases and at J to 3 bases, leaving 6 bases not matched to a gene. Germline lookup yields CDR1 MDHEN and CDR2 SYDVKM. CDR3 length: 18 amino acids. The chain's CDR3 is CASSLWPGLAGGIYEQYF. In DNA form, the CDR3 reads TGTGCCAGCAGTTTATGGCCGGGACTAGCGGGAGGAATCTACGAGCAGTACTTC.

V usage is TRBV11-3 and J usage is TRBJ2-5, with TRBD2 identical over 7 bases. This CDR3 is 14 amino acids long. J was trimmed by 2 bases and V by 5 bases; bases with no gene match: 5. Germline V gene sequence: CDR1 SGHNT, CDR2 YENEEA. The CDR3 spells CASSDGTTQETQYF. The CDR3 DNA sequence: TGTGCCAGCAGCGATGGGACTACTCAAGAGACCCAGTACTTC.